These T cell receptor beta chains were read from a single sample in a study of blood T cell repertoires in COVID-19. Libraries were prepared by immunoSEQ multiplex PCR; TCRdb keeps only in-frame clonotypes and omits some of them. The table has about 60,000 clones, approximately 86% seen once; the top ten hold 3.5% to 4.5%. Sequenced material: peripheral blood. The origin of the receptors is a man in his fifties with active COVID-19. Both conserved end residues are part of each CDR3. The D gene is left open where the match is weak. Clone size, where shown, is once, few, many, or a class for clones that have expanded.

DNA	CDR3	V	J	D	size
TGTGCCAGCACAGACAGAAGCTCCTACAATGAGCAGTTCTTC	CASTDRSSYNEQFF	TRBV7-9	TRBJ2-1	.	.
TGCGCCAGCAGCCAAGATTGGCCCGGGATGGTGCAGTATTTT	CASSQDWPGMVQYF	TRBV4-1	TRBJ2-3	.	.
TGCAGTGCTAGTACCCCTCGGACAGGCTACACTGAAGCTTTCTTT	CSASTPRTGYTEAFF	TRBV20-1	TRBJ1-1	TRBD1	.
TGTGCCAGCTCACCACGGGACAGGGGGAACAACTATGGCTACACCTTC	CASSPRDRGNNYGYTF	TRBV18	TRBJ1-2	TRBD1	.
TGCGCCAGCAGCCAAGCGGGGGGTGGCAATGAGCAGTTCTTC	CASSQAGGGNEQFF	TRBV4-1	TRBJ2-1	TRBD2	.
TGTGCCAGCAGTGAGGAGGGCGGTACCGGGGAGCTGTTTTTT	CASSEEGGTGELFF	TRBV6-4	TRBJ2-2	.	.
TGCAGCGTTGAGGGCTCCCTTACCTACAATGAGCAGTTCTTC	CSVEGSLTYNEQFF	TRBV29-1	TRBJ2-1	.	.
TGTGCCAGCATCGACTCGGTAGGTGGCTCCGAGCAGTACTTC	CASIDSVGGSEQYF	TRBV7-9	TRBJ2-7	.	.
TGTGCCAGTAGTATAGATCGGGGGGGTGTGACAGATACGCAGTATTTT	CASSIDRGGVTDTQYF	TRBV19	TRBJ2-3	TRBD2	.
TGTGCCTGGAAAGGGACTCCCTACGAGCAGTACTTC	CAWKGTPYEQYF	TRBV30	TRBJ2-7	.	.
TGTGCCAGCAGCTTAGACTTTACGAGGTCGGTCTTC	CASSLDFTRSVF	TRBV5-4	TRBJ2-1	.	once
TGTGCCAGCAGCTTGCGTAATGAGCAGTTCTTC	CASSLRNEQFF	TRBV5-6	TRBJ2-1	.	.
TGTGCCAGCAGTTCAGCAGGGGATATCGCTGAAGCTTTCTTT	CASSSAGDIAEAFF	TRBV2	TRBJ1-1	.	.
TGTGCCACCAGTGATGGGTCAGGGGGCCATGAGCAGTTCTTC	CATSDGSGGHEQFF	TRBV24-1	TRBJ2-1	TRBD1	.
TGTGCCAGCAGTGAAGCGGGGACAGCGAACACTGAAGCTTTCTTT	CASSEAGTANTEAFF	TRBV6-1	TRBJ1-1	TRBD1	.